This is a list of T cell receptor beta chains from one sample in a study of cytomegalovirus exposure and HLA in healthy donors. Assay used: immunoSEQ multiplex PCR; TCRdb lists only in-frame clones, some missing. In the table there are approximately 110,000 clones, more than 65% of which are singletons. The sample was PBMCs. The receptors were sampled from a woman aged 60 to 75 in good health and CMV-seropositive. Each CDR3 is given with its conserved first and last residue. Fields, in order: J gene, V gene, clone size, D gene, CDR3 DNA, CDR3 protein. A D gene is named only where the DNA matches it firmly. Expanded clones are given a class, and other clones once, few, many or no size at all.

j_call: TRBJ1-5; v_call: TRBV4-1; clone_size: .; d_call: .; cdr3_nt: TGCGCCAGCAGCCAAGTTGAAGCGGGGGGCAATCAGCCCCAGCATTTT; cdr3_aa: CASSQVEAGGNQPQHF
j_call: TRBJ1-2; v_call: TRBV29-1; clone_size: .; d_call: .; cdr3_nt: TGCAGCGTGGGGGGGAGGAAAACTAACTATGGCTACACCTTC; cdr3_aa: CSVGGRKTNYGYTF
j_call: TRBJ2-5; v_call: TRBV19; clone_size: .; d_call: .; cdr3_nt: TGTGCCAGTAGTATAGATTCGCAGGGACAAGAGACCCAGTACTTC; cdr3_aa: CASSIDSQGQETQYF
j_call: TRBJ1-3; v_call: TRBV7-6; clone_size: .; d_call: .; cdr3_nt: TGTGCCAGCAGCCTCCGGTTGCGGGACACCATATATTTT; cdr3_aa: CASSLRLRDTIYF
j_call: TRBJ2-5; v_call: TRBV7-2; clone_size: .; d_call: .; cdr3_nt: TGTGCCAGCAGCTGGCGACTCCAAGAGACCCAGTACTTC; cdr3_aa: CASSWRLQETQYF
j_call: TRBJ1-2; v_call: TRBV4-2; clone_size: .; d_call: TRBD1; cdr3_nt: TGTGCCAGCAGCCAAGCGAGCTTACAGGGGGCTGTCTATGGCTACACCTTC; cdr3_aa: CASSQASLQGAVYGYTF
j_call: TRBJ1-1; v_call: TRBV7-8; clone_size: .; d_call: .; cdr3_nt: TGTGCCAGCAGCGCTAACATAGGACAGAACATGAACACTGAAGCTTTCTTT; cdr3_aa: CASSANIGQNMNTEAFF
j_call: TRBJ1-2; v_call: TRBV9; clone_size: once; d_call: TRBD1; cdr3_nt: TGTGCCAGCAGCGTAGGGGGACAGGGATATGGCTACACCTTC; cdr3_aa: CASSVGGQGYGYTF
j_call: TRBJ2-1; v_call: TRBV11-3; clone_size: .; d_call: .; cdr3_nt: TGTGCCAGCAGCTTAGGTATTGTTAGCACTAGCTCCTACAATGAGCAGTTCTTC; cdr3_aa: CASSLGIVSTSSYNEQFF
j_call: TRBJ1-2; v_call: TRBV5-6; clone_size: .; d_call: .; cdr3_nt: TGTGCCAGCAGCCCCTACGGACAGTACTATGGCTACACCTTC; cdr3_aa: CASSPYGQYYGYTF
j_call: TRBJ1-2; v_call: TRBV19; clone_size: .; d_call: .; cdr3_nt: TGTGCCAGTAGCATCGGGGGGCTGGAAGGCTACACCTTC; cdr3_aa: CASSIGGLEGYTF
j_call: TRBJ1-1; v_call: TRBV5-1; clone_size: .; d_call: .; cdr3_nt: TGCGCCAGCAGCTTTAGTGGAGGGAGTGGGACTGAAGCTTTCTTT; cdr3_aa: CASSFSGGSGTEAFF
j_call: TRBJ2-7; v_call: TRBV7-9; clone_size: .; d_call: .; cdr3_nt: TGTTCCAGCAGCTTACGGGGTCGTAGCGTTCTCGAGCAGTACTTC; cdr3_aa: CSSSLRGRSVLEQYF
j_call: TRBJ1-1; v_call: TRBV5-1; clone_size: once; d_call: .; cdr3_nt: TGCGCCAGCAGCTTGATGGGCCCGAACACTGAAGCTTTCTTT; cdr3_aa: CASSLMGPNTEAFF
j_call: TRBJ2-3; v_call: TRBV4-2; clone_size: .; d_call: .; cdr3_nt: TGTGCCAGCAGCCTTAGGACTCCCGGGGATACGCAGTATTTT; cdr3_aa: CASSLRTPGDTQYF
j_call: TRBJ1-6; v_call: TRBV5-1; clone_size: .; d_call: .; cdr3_nt: TGCGCCAGCAGCTTGGCCGGCGGGGGTCGGTCACCCCTCCACTTT; cdr3_aa: CASSLAGGGRSPLHF
j_call: TRBJ2-1; v_call: TRBV7-5; clone_size: few; d_call: .; cdr3_nt: TGTGTCAGAAGCTCCATACTAGCGGAAAGGTCCTACAATGAGCAGTTCTTC; cdr3_aa: CVRSSILAERSYNEQFF
j_call: TRBJ1-3; v_call: TRBV7-2; clone_size: .; d_call: .; cdr3_nt: TGTGCCAGCAGCTCGAGGGTGTTAAGCTCTGGAAACACCATATATTTT; cdr3_aa: CASSSRVLSSGNTIYF